This entry features one T cell receptor (beta chain) sequence. What it recognizes is unknown. The CDR3 length is 15 residues. The germline V and J ends were trimmed by 4 bases and 2 bases, with 13 bases remaining between them. Germline CDR1 and CDR2: SGHNT and YYREEE (reference sequence). This record comes from a study of OX40 agonist ivuxolimab in advanced cancers. Across the study: Cancers in dose escalation were hepatocellular, melanoma, renal cell and head and neck.

Study outcomes and limitations: Averaging showed that CD8+ T cells had more expanded clones than CD4+ did. At doses 0.1 to 3.0 mg/kg, CD4+ and CD8+ clones expanded.

Some clones are missing from TCRdb's copy, which holds only in-frame ones; the method was immunoSEQ multiplex PCR. The table records 80,000 to 95,000 clones, just over 90% of them present only once. The chain links TRBV5-4 to TRBJ1-5; the D gene is possibly TRBD1 (6 bases). Source: CD4+ or CD8+ T cells sorted from blood, taken in a trial of the OX40 agonist ivuxolimab. The receptor was isolated from an adult with an advanced solid tumor such as melanoma, head and neck, liver or kidney cancer. The CDR3 DNA sequence: TGTGCCAGCAGCCCGTGGGGGGGCGGCAATCAGCCCCAGCATTTT. Protein: CASSPWGGGNQPQHF.